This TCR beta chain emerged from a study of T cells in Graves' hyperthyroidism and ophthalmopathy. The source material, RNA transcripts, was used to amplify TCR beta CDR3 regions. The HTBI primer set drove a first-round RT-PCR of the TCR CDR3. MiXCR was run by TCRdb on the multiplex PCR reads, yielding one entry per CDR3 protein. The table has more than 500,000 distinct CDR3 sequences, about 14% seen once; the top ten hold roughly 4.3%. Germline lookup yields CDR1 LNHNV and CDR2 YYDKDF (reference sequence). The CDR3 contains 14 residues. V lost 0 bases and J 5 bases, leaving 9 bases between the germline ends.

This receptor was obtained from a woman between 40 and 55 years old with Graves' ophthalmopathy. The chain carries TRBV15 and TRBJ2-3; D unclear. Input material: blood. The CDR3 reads CATSRDLVVDTQYF. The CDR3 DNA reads TGTGCCACCAGCAGAGATCTGGTGGTAGATACGCAGTATTTT.